This passage covers 27 T cell receptor beta chains from one sample sequenced in a study of metastatic and nonmetastatic thyroid tumors. TCRdb reprocessed the PCR reads using MiXCR. The data contain 30,000 to 40,000 clones, 15% of them seen just once; the ten biggest clones take up around 19%. Among the patients, none had received any treatment before thyroid surgery. Input material: blood. These receptor sequences come from a male donor with papillary thyroid cancer or a benign thyroid nodule (not recorded which). Some clones in this sample may be carry-over from other donors' samples.

At least ten counts were recorded for this clone. The J gene is TRBJ1-3, the V gene TRBV4-1; a possible D gene is TRBD1 (6 bases). The V end was cut by 1 base, the J end by 0 bases, with 10 bases between. CDR1 is MGHRA, CDR2 YSYEKL, per germline. The CDR3 has 16 residues. The CDR3 DNA reads as TGCGCCAGCAGCCAAGTGGGGGGCCCCTCTGGAAACACCATATATTTT. Translated: CASSQVGGPSGNTIYF.

This clone showed up just a few times. V gene TRBV6-5 combines with J gene TRBJ1-1, with D uncertain. There are 16 residues in the CDR3. The germline V and J ends were trimmed by 2 bases and 4 bases, with 17 bases remaining between them. Germline loops: CDR1 MNHEY, CDR2 SVGAGI. CDR3 DNA: TGTGCCAGCAGTTACCAAATCTACCTGGATGTCACTGAAGCTTTCTTT. It codes for CASSYQIYLDVTEAFF.

By frequency in the sample, this clone is medium-sized. The V and J genes are TRBV6-2 or TRBV6-3 and TRBJ2-7; 8 bases agree with TRBD1. V gave up 5 bases and J gave up 7 bases; unmatched junction bases: 22. Germline V gene data show CDR1 as MNHEY and CDR2 as SVGEGT. This CDR3 region has 18 residues. The CDR3: CASSPLTVRGQSDLEQYF. Here the CDR3 DNA reads TGTGCCAGCAGTCCCTTAACGGTCAGGGGGCAATCTGATTTGGAGCAGTACTTC.

This clone was observed a few times. Given a much more abundant clone one base away, this may be a read error. The rearrangement uses TRBV4-2 and TRBJ2-1; a weak D match, TRBD2 (6 bases). V lost 1 base and J lost 8, with 6 bases in between. Looked up from germline, CDR1 is LGHNA and CDR2 is YNFKEQ. This CDR3 is 12 amino acids long. The CDR3 loop reads CASSQGDYEQFF. The CDR3 DNA is TGTGCCAGCAGCCAAGGGGACTATGAGCAGTTCTTC.

V is TRBV6-1 and J is TRBJ2-1; the D is unclear. There are 13 residues in the CDR3. The V gene lost 3 bases and the J gene lost 10 bases, with 13 bases spanning the gap. Germline CDR1 MNHNS, CDR2 SASEGT. The CDR3 region is CASSDRPAAEQFF. Written as DNA, the CDR3 is TGTGCCAGCAGTGACCGGCCAGCCGCAGAGCAGTTCTTC.

This clone was counted ten times or more. The V gene is TRBV28, the J gene TRBJ1-2; tentative D call: TRBD1 (6 bases). Germline V gene sequence: CDR1 MDHEN, CDR2 SYDVKM. The CDR3 extends over 13 amino acids. Trimming removed 6 bases at V and 7 bases at J, with 15 bases between. CDR3 in DNA: TGTGCCAGCAGAACCGAAAACAGGGTTGGCTACACCTTC. Its translation: CASRTENRVGYTF.

This clone came up many times. J is TRBJ1-1 and V is TRBV10-3; TRBD1 aligns across 10 bases. CDR3 length equals 15 residues. V lost 9 bases to trimming and J lost 0 bases; unmatched junction nucleotides: 7. The germline CDR1 and CDR2 sequences are ENHRY and SYGVKD. The CDR3 DNA follows: TGTGCCATAACCGGGACAGGGGCCCTGAACACTGAAGCTTTCTTT. It specifies CAITGTGALNTEAFF.

This clone was detected many times. The V and J genes are TRBV30 and TRBJ2-7, with D uncertain. The V gene's germline CDR1 is GTSNPN and CDR2 SVGIG (reference sequence). The CDR3 loop spans 14 amino acids. The V end was cut by 3 bases, the J end by 0 bases, with 12 bases between. The CDR3 reads CAWSSDIRSYEQYF. The CDR3 DNA is TGTGCCTGGAGCTCTGACATTCGCTCCTACGAGCAGTACTTC.

This clone was seen at least ten times. This chain uses TRBV29-1 with TRBJ2-5, with D perhaps TRBD2 (6 bases). Trimming stripped 3 bases from V and 5 bases from J, with 13 bases between. The germline CDR1 and CDR2 sequences are SQVTM and ANQGSEA. The CDR3 totals 13 residues. The CDR3 region has the DNA TGCAGCGTTGACTCCCCCGGAGGGGAGACCCAGTACTTC. Translation gives CSVDSPGGETQYF.

This sequence joins TRBV11-2 and TRBJ1-3; D unclear. The V gene lost 2 bases and the J gene lost 5 bases, with 22 bases spanning the gap. From germline, CDR1 is SGHAT and CDR2 FQNNGV. The CDR3 runs 18 residues. CDR3 DNA sequence: TGTGCCAGCAGCTTAATTGGAGCTGCGGAGACGGTGAGAAACACCATATATTTT. Protein product: CASSLIGAAETVRNTIYF.

This clone was found many times. The chain couples TRBV15 to TRBJ2-7, with D possibly being TRBD1 or TRBD2 (5 bases each). This CDR3 spans 17 amino acids. Germline V CDR1 and CDR2: LNHNV, YYDKDF (reference sequence). With 0 bases removed from V and 4 bases from J, the gap between germline ends came to 19 bases. The CDR3 region has the DNA TGTGCCACCAGCAGAGAGGGGGAAGGAGACCGTAGATACGAGCAGTACTTC. Translated: CATSREGEGDRRYEQYF.

This clone was detected ten times or more. The rearrangement uses TRBV24-1 and TRBJ2-7, with 7 positions matching TRBD2. The CDR3 consists of 14 residues. Germline loops: CDR1 KGHDR, CDR2 SFDVKD. V was pared by 6 bases and J by 5 bases, with 9 bases of the junction left unmatched. The CDR3 spells CATSPTGTMNEQYF. The CDR3 coding sequence is TGTGCCACCAGTCCTACCGGGACTATGAACGAGCAGTACTTC.

This clone was recorded at least ten times. The chain carries TRBV4-3 and TRBJ2-3, with 12 bases identical to TRBD2. With 0 bases clipped from V and 5 bases from J, the junction kept 3 bases outside the gene matches. The CDR3 covers 16 residues. Germline CDR1 and CDR2: LGHNA and YSLEER. The CDR3 is CASSQEGGLAGDTQYF. CDR3 DNA sequence: TGCGCCAGCAGCCAAGAGGGGGGACTAGCGGGAGATACGCAGTATTTT.

This clone was recorded many times. The chain recombines TRBV2 with TRBJ1-2, with TRBD1 matching 7 bases. V lost 2 bases, J lost 4 bases, and 10 bases stayed unmatched. The germline V gene encodes CDR1 SNHLY and CDR2 FYNNEI. This CDR3 contains 16 residues. The CDR3: CASSESPGTASYGYTF. As DNA, the CDR3 is TGTGCCAGCAGTGAAAGCCCCGGGACAGCGAGCTATGGCTACACCTTC.

About this clone: A junction end diverges from the germline sequence, so it may reflect a read error. The chain employs TRBV5-1 and TRBJ1-1; 10 positions agree with TRBD1. Per germline, CDR1 SGHRS and CDR2 YFSETQ. This CDR3 comprises 14 residues. The CDR3 is CASSLDRGDTEAFF. The CDR3 region has the DNA TGCGCCAGCAGTTTGGACAGGGGGGACACTGAAGCTTTCTTT.

This clone came up many times. The V call is TRBV5-8, the J call TRBJ2-4, with D possibly TRBD2 on 5 matching bases. V lost 1 base to trimming and J lost 4 bases, with 9 bases between them. In germline, CDR1 is SGHTS, CDR2 YDEGEE. There are 14 residues in the CDR3. The CDR3 protein is CASSLIDYKNIQYF. CDR3 sequence (DNA): TGTGCCAGCAGCTTGATCGACTATAAAAACATTCAGTACTTC.

This clone was counted many times. The chain employs TRBV30 and TRBJ2-7; 8 bases fit TRBD2. This CDR3 is 12 amino acids long. The J segment lost 3 bases and the V segment lost 6 bases, leaving 4 bases of the junction unmatched. Germline V lookup: CDR1 GTSNPN, CDR2 SVGIG (reference sequence). The CDR3 DNA sequence: TGTGCCTGCCAGCGGGGGATCTACGAGCAGTACTTC. Protein sequence: CACQRGIYEQYF.

This clone has a count of ten or more. J is TRBJ2-2 and V is TRBV18; 9 bases are shared with TRBD2. Trimming at V came to 5 bases and at J to 2 bases, leaving 9 bases not matched to a gene. Germline V gene data show CDR1 as KGHSH and CDR2 as LQKENI. This CDR3 spans 17 amino acids. The CDR3 DNA follows: TGTGCCAGCTCAGCTGCAAATAGCGGGGGAAACACCGGGGAGCTGTTTTTT. Its protein is CASSAANSGGNTGELFF.

This clone has ten or more counts. The gene calls are TRBV5-1 and TRBJ1-2; 12 positions agree with TRBD1. Per the germline V gene, CDR1 is SGHRS and CDR2 is YFSETQ. J gave up 6 bases and V 4 bases, and 13 bases lay outside the gene matches. The CDR3 is 17 residues long. CDR3 nucleotide sequence: TGCGCCAGCAGCCCGGGACAGGGGGCCCTCTACGATAATGGCTACACCTTC. The encoded protein is CASSPGQGALYDNGYTF. The variable domain in full, completed from reference TRBV5-1 and TRBJ1-2, reads KAGVTQTPRYLIKTRGQQVTLSCSPISGHRSVSWYQQTPGQGLQFLFEYFSETQRNKGNFPGRFSGRQFSNSRSEMNVSTLELGDSALYLCASSPGQGALYDNGYTFGSGTRLTVV.

This clone was seen repeatedly, ten times or more. This sequence joins TRBV20-1 and TRBJ2-7; 14 bases align to TRBD2. V gave up 2 bases and J gave up 3 bases; unmatched junction bases: 6. CDR1 and CDR2 (germline): DFQATT, SNEGSKA (reference sequence). The CDR3 contains 16 residues. The CDR3 sequence: CSARRGLAGAYYEQYF. DNA of the CDR3: TGCAGTGCTAGACGGGGACTAGCGGGAGCGTACTACGAGCAGTACTTC.

This clone occurred many times. The rearrangement uses TRBV6-1 and TRBJ2-2; D remains unclear. The CDR3 is 14 amino acids. Germline CDR1 is MNHNS and CDR2 is SASEGT. V was pared by 5 bases and J by 3 bases, with 10 bases between. In DNA form, the CDR3 reads TGTGCCAGCAGTTTAGTCGGTTACACCGGGGAGCTGTTTTTT. Amino acid sequence: CASSLVGYTGELFF.

Ten or more counts support this clone. The chain recombines TRBV9 with TRBJ2-2; D is possibly TRBD2 (6 bases). Germline CDR1 and CDR2: SGDLS and YYNGEE. The CDR3 consists of 15 residues. Trimming cost V 3 bases and J 0 bases, with 9 bases left between them. The CDR3 loop reads CASSGGLANTGELFF. DNA for the CDR3: TGTGCCAGCAGCGGGGGACTTGCGAACACCGGGGAGCTGTTTTTT.

By frequency in the sample, this clone is medium-sized. The chain has TRBV6-2 or TRBV6-3 and TRBJ2-2; 11 bases fit TRBD2. The CDR3 is made up of 17 amino acids. Germline V gene lookup returns CDR1 MNHEY and CDR2 SVGEGT. Trimming removed 5 bases from V and 6 bases from J; junction bases left unmatched: 11. The CDR3 DNA is TGTGCCAGCAGTCCGCTAGCGGGAGGAGTAAACGCCGGGGAGCTGTTTTTT. Translating it yields CASSPLAGGVNAGELFF.

In this sample, this clone turned up a few times. Compared with germline, one end of the junction differs, possibly owing to a read error. The rearrangement links TRBV15 to TRBJ2-7; no clear D. The CDR3 covers 12 residues. The germline CDR1 and CDR2 sequences are LNHNV and YYDKDF (reference sequence). The DNA for the CDR3 is TGTGCCACCAGCAGAGAGCGCAACGAGCGGTACTTC. Amino acids: CATSRERNERYF.

With respect to this clone: Compared with germline, one end of the junction differs, possibly owing to a read error. The J gene is TRBJ1-2, the V gene TRBV28; D possibly corresponds to TRBD1 (5 bases). CDR3 size: 14 residues. Germline V gene data show CDR1 as MDHEN and CDR2 as SYDVKM. This CDR3 is CASSQGAANHGYTF. For the CDR3, the DNA is TGTGCCAGCAGCCAGGGCGCTGCTAACCATGGCTACACCTTC.

The chain links TRBV28 to TRBJ1-2, with D unresolved. Trimming took off 10 bases at V and 5 bases at J, with 23 bases between the two ends. The CDR3 is 15 amino acids. Germline-derived CDR1 and CDR2 are MDHEN and SYDVKM. The CDR3 coding sequence is TGTGCCATCAACAAATCCTTGGACGTTGGATATGGCTACACCTTC. Its protein product is CAINKSLDVGYGYTF.

The table lists this clone with many counts. The chain links TRBV5-8 to TRBJ2-3; no clear D. Trimming took 4 bases from V and 2 from J, leaving 11 bases between them. The CDR3 spans 14 residues. CDR1 and CDR2 from the germline V gene are SGHTS and YDEGEE. As DNA, the CDR3 is TGTGCCAGCAGCCCCGGAAGGACCACAGATACGCAGTATTTT. This codes for CASSPGRTTDTQYF. Looking up the rest from reference TRBV5-8 and TRBJ2-3 gives the full variable domain: EAGVTQSPTHLIKTRGQQATLRCSPISGHTSVYWYQQALGLGLQFLLWYDEGEERNRGNFPPRFSGRQFPNYSSELNVNALELEDSALYLCASSPGRTTDTQYFGPGTRLTVL.